These T cell receptor beta chains were read from a single sample in a study of CD8 T cells in ankylosing spondylitis. TCRdb re-analysed the 5' RACE reads in MiXCR, keeping a single row per CDR3 protein. The sample contains some 140,000 distinct CDR3 sequences, approximately 9.2% of which appear only once. Material: synovial fluid, either unsorted or a sorted T cell fraction (not recorded which). The origin of the receptors is a male donor with ankylosing spondylitis. The CDR3 runs from the conserved cysteine through the conserved F or W. Each record gives: D gene, V gene, clone size, J gene, CDR3 DNA, CDR3 protein. A D gene is named only where the DNA matches it firmly. Size tells how often a clone was seen (once, few, many) or the class of an expanded clone, and some rows leave it out.

D gene: TRBD2
V gene: TRBV5-1
clone size: few
J gene: TRBJ2-1
CDR3 DNA: TGCGCCAGCAGCTTAGTAGCGGGATCCTACAATGAGCAGTTCTTC
CDR3 protein: CASSLVAGSYNEQFF

D gene: TRBD2
V gene: TRBV20-1
clone size: many
J gene: TRBJ2-7
CDR3 DNA: TGCAGTGCTAGTGGGGAGGGTTTGGGGGAGCAGTACTTC
CDR3 protein: CSASGEGLGEQYF

D gene: TRBD1
V gene: TRBV28
clone size: many
J gene: TRBJ2-3
CDR3 DNA: TGTGCCAGCAGTATCTTTTCTAGGGGACAGCGAGATACGCAGTATTTT
CDR3 protein: CASSIFSRGQRDTQYF

D gene: TRBD2
V gene: TRBV7-2
clone size: many
J gene: TRBJ2-1
CDR3 DNA: TGTGCCAGCAGCTTCTGGACTAGCGGGCACAATGAGCAGTTCTTC
CDR3 protein: CASSFWTSGHNEQFF

D gene: NA
V gene: TRBV12-3/TRBV12-4
clone size: NA
J gene: TRBJ2-2
CDR3 DNA: TGTGCCAGCAGTTTTTACAGGGGAGGGGCCACCGGGGAGCTGTTTTTT
CDR3 protein: CASSFYRGGATGELFF

D gene: NA
V gene: TRBV28
clone size: few
J gene: TRBJ1-6
CDR3 DNA: TGTGCCAGCAGACCTCAGGGTGTAGTCTTTTATTCACCCCTCCACTTT
CDR3 protein: CASRPQGVVFYSPLHF

D gene: NA
V gene: TRBV5-1
clone size: few
J gene: TRBJ1-2
CDR3 DNA: TGCGCCAGCAGCTTGAGCCAGGACGGCTATGGCTACACCTTC
CDR3 protein: CASSLSQDGYGYTF

D gene: NA
V gene: TRBV5-1
clone size: many
J gene: TRBJ1-2
CDR3 DNA: TGCGCCAGCAGCTTGGTCGACGGAAACTATGGCTACACCTTC
CDR3 protein: CASSLVDGNYGYTF

D gene: NA
V gene: TRBV20-1
clone size: NA
J gene: TRBJ2-7
CDR3 DNA: TGCAGTGCTAGAACAGAGAACTACGAGCAGTACTTC
CDR3 protein: CSARTENYEQYF

D gene: NA
V gene: TRBV10-3
clone size: many
J gene: TRBJ2-7
CDR3 DNA: TGTGCCATCAGTCCATTAGCCGGCGAGCAGTACTTC
CDR3 protein: CAISPLAGEQYF

D gene: NA
V gene: TRBV20-1
clone size: many
J gene: TRBJ1-2
CDR3 DNA: TGCAGTGCGCTGAGGTTGGGCCCTTCGGATGGCTACACCTTC
CDR3 protein: CSALRLGPSDGYTF

D gene: TRBD1
V gene: TRBV11-2
clone size: NA
J gene: TRBJ2-4
CDR3 DNA: TGTGCCAGCAGTTCCCGTCCTGGGACAGAACAGAAAAACATTCAGTACTTC
CDR3 protein: CASSSRPGTEQKNIQYF

D gene: NA
V gene: TRBV5-1
clone size: many
J gene: TRBJ2-3
CDR3 DNA: TGTGCCAGCAGTTTGGCAGATACGCAGTATTTT
CDR3 protein: CASSLADTQYF

D gene: NA
V gene: TRBV28
clone size: NA
J gene: TRBJ2-3
CDR3 DNA: TGTGCCACCCTAGGTGGTAGGGCGAGTTATTCGAGCACAGATACGCAGTATTTT
CDR3 protein: CATLGGRASYSSTDTQYF

D gene: TRBD2
V gene: TRBV11-1
clone size: NA
J gene: TRBJ2-1
CDR3 DNA: TGTGCCAGCAGCTTAGCCACTAGCGGGAGCTCCTACAATGAGCAGTTCTTC
CDR3 protein: CASSLATSGSSYNEQFF

D gene: NA
V gene: TRBV28
clone size: NA
J gene: TRBJ1-5
CDR3 DNA: TGTGCCAGCAGTTTATTGGGGGGGCTTAGGAGCAATCAGCCCCAGCATTTT
CDR3 protein: CASSLLGGLRSNQPQHF

D gene: TRBD2
V gene: TRBV5-1
clone size: many
J gene: TRBJ2-1
CDR3 DNA: TGCGCCAGCAGCTTGGCGGCAGCGGGGCGCTCCTACAATGAGCAGTTCTTC
CDR3 protein: CASSLAAAGRSYNEQFF

D gene: TRBD2
V gene: TRBV7-6
clone size: NA
J gene: TRBJ2-1
CDR3 DNA: TGTGCCAGCAGCTTAACAAGCGGGAGGCGGAATGAGCAGTTCTTC
CDR3 protein: CASSLTSGRRNEQFF

D gene: TRBD1
V gene: TRBV30
clone size: many
J gene: TRBJ1-4
CDR3 DNA: TGTGCCTGGAGGCTAACAGGGGGCGGCGAAAAACTGTTTTTT
CDR3 protein: CAWRLTGGGEKLFF

D gene: NA
V gene: TRBV13
clone size: many
J gene: TRBJ2-7
CDR3 DNA: TGTGCCAGCAGCCGAAAGGGGGGGTACGAGCAGTACTTC
CDR3 protein: CASSRKGGYEQYF

D gene: NA
V gene: TRBV5-1
clone size: few
J gene: TRBJ1-4
CDR3 DNA: TGCGCCAGCAGCTTGGACAGGGCGGCTAATGAAAAACTGTTTTTT
CDR3 protein: CASSLDRAANEKLFF

D gene: NA
V gene: TRBV3-1
clone size: NA
J gene: TRBJ1-1
CDR3 DNA: TGTGCCAGCAGCCAAGGGACTTTGAACACTGAAGCTTTCTTT
CDR3 protein: CASSQGTLNTEAFF

D gene: TRBD2
V gene: TRBV7-9
clone size: many
J gene: TRBJ2-1
CDR3 DNA: TGTGCCAGCAGCTTACCTAGCGGGAGGGCCAACAATGAGCAGTTCTTC
CDR3 protein: CASSLPSGRANNEQFF

D gene: TRBD2
V gene: TRBV4-2
clone size: many
J gene: TRBJ2-5
CDR3 DNA: TGTGCCAGCAGCCAAGGGACTAGCGGGAGGCAAGAGACCCAGTACTTC
CDR3 protein: CASSQGTSGRQETQYF

D gene: NA
V gene: TRBV6-1
clone size: NA
J gene: TRBJ1-5
CDR3 DNA: TGTGCCAGCATTCCCTCAGGGGCCCTCGGGCCCCAGCATTTT
CDR3 protein: CASIPSGALGPQHF

D gene: TRBD1
V gene: TRBV27
clone size: NA
J gene: TRBJ1-2
CDR3 DNA: TGTGCCAGCAGTCAATATGACAGGGCTGGATATGGCTACACCTTC
CDR3 protein: CASSQYDRAGYGYTF

D gene: TRBD1
V gene: TRBV6-2/TRBV6-3
clone size: NA
J gene: TRBJ2-7
CDR3 DNA: TGTGCCAGCAGGGGGACAGGGAAAGGCGAGCAGTACTTC
CDR3 protein: CASRGTGKGEQYF

D gene: NA
V gene: TRBV7-2
clone size: many
J gene: TRBJ2-7
CDR3 DNA: TGTGCCAGCAGCTTAGCTTTTTACGAGCAGTACTTC
CDR3 protein: CASSLAFYEQYF

D gene: TRBD1
V gene: TRBV7-9
clone size: many
J gene: TRBJ2-7
CDR3 DNA: TGTGCCAGCAGACCCGGGACAGGGATCTACGAGCAGTACTTC
CDR3 protein: CASRPGTGIYEQYF

D gene: NA
V gene: TRBV28
clone size: NA
J gene: TRBJ2-7
CDR3 DNA: TGTGCCAGCAGTCCTTCGTGGGGGGACGAGCAGTACTTC
CDR3 protein: CASSPSWGDEQYF

D gene: NA
V gene: TRBV2
clone size: NA
J gene: TRBJ1-1
CDR3 DNA: TGTGCCAGCTCCGTCACTGAAGCTTTCTTT
CDR3 protein: CASSVTEAFF

D gene: TRBD1
V gene: TRBV12-3/TRBV12-4
clone size: few
J gene: TRBJ2-5
CDR3 DNA: TGTGCCAGCAGTTTGACAGGGGGCTCGGAGACCCAGTACTTC
CDR3 protein: CASSLTGGSETQYF

D gene: TRBD1
V gene: TRBV27
clone size: many
J gene: TRBJ1-1
CDR3 DNA: TGTGCCAGCAGTCTCGGGACAGGGGGCGTAATAGCTTTCTTT
CDR3 protein: CASSLGTGGVIAFF

D gene: NA
V gene: TRBV29-1
clone size: NA
J gene: TRBJ1-4
CDR3 DNA: TGCAGCGTTGAGGGGCCGACTAATGAAAAACTGTTTTTT
CDR3 protein: CSVEGPTNEKLFF

D gene: TRBD2
V gene: TRBV7-2
clone size: NA
J gene: TRBJ2-7
CDR3 DNA: TGTGCCAGCAGCCCGCAGCGGGAGGGTACCTGGTACTTC
CDR3 protein: CASSPQREGTWYF

D gene: TRBD2
V gene: TRBV12-3/TRBV12-4
clone size: NA
J gene: TRBJ2-1
CDR3 DNA: TGTGCCAGCAGGAGGGGGACTAGCGGGGAGAGAGGTGAGCAGTTCTTC
CDR3 protein: CASRRGTSGERGEQFF

D gene: NA
V gene: TRBV7-3
clone size: many
J gene: TRBJ2-2
CDR3 DNA: TGTGCCAGCAGCCTAGGGTTGTCGGCCGGGGAGCTGTTTTTT
CDR3 protein: CASSLGLSAGELFF

D gene: NA
V gene: TRBV20-1
clone size: NA
J gene: TRBJ2-5
CDR3 DNA: TGCAGTGCCGGCTCGAGGCGAGAGACCCAGTACTTC
CDR3 protein: CSAGSRRETQYF

D gene: NA
V gene: TRBV29-1
clone size: many
J gene: TRBJ2-3
CDR3 DNA: TGCAGCGTGCCCATAAACAGCAATACGCAGTATTTT
CDR3 protein: CSVPINSNTQYF

D gene: NA
V gene: TRBV12-3/TRBV12-4
clone size: NA
J gene: TRBJ2-7
CDR3 DNA: TGTGCCAGCAGCCAGGGATCAGCGATCAGCTCCTACGAGCAGTACTTC
CDR3 protein: CASSQGSAISSYEQYF

D gene: NA
V gene: TRBV28
clone size: few
J gene: TRBJ1-4
CDR3 DNA: TGTGCCAGCAGTGGCCAAAGAGCAACTAATGAAAAACTGTTTTTT
CDR3 protein: CASSGQRATNEKLFF

D gene: NA
V gene: TRBV5-1
clone size: few
J gene: TRBJ2-7
CDR3 DNA: TGCGCCAGCAGCATACAGGGCTCCTACGAGCAGTACTTC
CDR3 protein: CASSIQGSYEQYF

D gene: NA
V gene: TRBV5-1
clone size: NA
J gene: TRBJ2-5
CDR3 DNA: TGCGCCAGCAGCGCTCTGCAGGGGCAAGAGACCCAGTACTTC
CDR3 protein: CASSALQGQETQYF

D gene: TRBD1
V gene: TRBV20-1
clone size: few
J gene: TRBJ1-2
CDR3 DNA: TGCAGTGCGCCGGCTCCGGGACAGGGGGCAAACTATGGCTACACCTTC
CDR3 protein: CSAPAPGQGANYGYTF

D gene: TRBD1
V gene: TRBV6-2/TRBV6-3
clone size: many
J gene: TRBJ2-3
CDR3 DNA: TGTGCCAGCAGTTCCCTATACAGGGGAGCTAGCACAGATACGCAGTATTTT
CDR3 protein: CASSSLYRGASTDTQYF

D gene: TRBD1
V gene: TRBV12-3/TRBV12-4
clone size: many
J gene: TRBJ1-6
CDR3 DNA: TGTGCCAGCAGTTTCTCGGACAGGGGGTCACCCCTCCACTTT
CDR3 protein: CASSFSDRGSPLHF

D gene: NA
V gene: TRBV5-5
clone size: many
J gene: TRBJ2-1
CDR3 DNA: TGTGCCAGCAGCTTGGTAGGGGAGTATACCTCCTACAATGAGCAGTTCTTC
CDR3 protein: CASSLVGEYTSYNEQFF

D gene: TRBD2
V gene: TRBV20-1
clone size: many
J gene: TRBJ2-5
CDR3 DNA: TGCAGTGCTAGCCCGGGAGGGTTAGAGACCCAGTACTTC
CDR3 protein: CSASPGGLETQYF

D gene: NA
V gene: TRBV2
clone size: few
J gene: TRBJ1-6
CDR3 DNA: TGTGCCAGCAGCGCTAGTCATTCACCCCTCCACTTT
CDR3 protein: CASSASHSPLHF

D gene: TRBD2
V gene: TRBV29-1
clone size: NA
J gene: TRBJ2-3
CDR3 DNA: TGCAGCGTTGACGGGGGGGCGCAGAATCCAGATACGCAGTATTTT
CDR3 protein: CSVDGGAQNPDTQYF

D gene: NA
V gene: TRBV5-1
clone size: few
J gene: TRBJ2-5
CDR3 DNA: TGCGCCAGCAGCTTGGTGACGGCATACCAAGAGACCCAGTACTTC
CDR3 protein: CASSLVTAYQETQYF

D gene: TRBD2
V gene: TRBV4-1
clone size: few
J gene: TRBJ2-7
CDR3 DNA: TGCGCCAGCAGCCAACCGAACGCAGGGAGGGGCTCCTACGAGCAGTACTTC
CDR3 protein: CASSQPNAGRGSYEQYF

D gene: TRBD1
V gene: TRBV27
clone size: many
J gene: TRBJ1-1
CDR3 DNA: TGTGCCAGCAGTTTATTGAGACAGGGTCCAGCTTTCTTT
CDR3 protein: CASSLLRQGPAFF

D gene: TRBD1
V gene: TRBV19
clone size: NA
J gene: TRBJ2-1
CDR3 DNA: TGTGCCAGTAGTATGATGGGACAGGGTAGAGACGAGCAGTTCTTC
CDR3 protein: CASSMMGQGRDEQFF

D gene: NA
V gene: TRBV7-2
clone size: NA
J gene: TRBJ2-4
CDR3 DNA: TGTGCCAGCAGCTTAGCGAGGACACAAAACATTCAGTACTTC
CDR3 protein: CASSLARTQNIQYF